This entry lists 2 T cell receptor beta chains sequenced from one sample in a study of blood T cell repertoires in COVID-19. Profiling relied on immunoSEQ multiplex PCR, and the TCRdb table lists in-frame clones only, not all of them. In the table there are roughly 190,000 clones, 80% to 90% of which are singletons. The sequencing sample was made of peripheral blood. These receptor sequences come from a man aged 18 to 35 with active or convalescent COVID-19.

This chain joins TRBV19 and TRBJ1-2, with TRBD1 identical over 7 bases. Germline V gene sequence: CDR1 LNHDA, CDR2 SQIVND (reference sequence). The CDR3 consists of 11 residues. With V trimmed by 6 bases and J by 7 bases, 2 bases remained unmatched. In DNA, the CDR3 is TGTGCCAGTAGACAGGGGTCTGGCTACACCTTC. Residues: CASRQGSGYTF.

The rearrangement uses TRBV5-1 and TRBJ2-7; TRBD1 matches at 8 bases. Unmatched junction bases numbered 9, after V lost 4 bases and J lost 3 bases. The CDR3 contains 15 residues. Germline CDR1 SGHRS, CDR2 YFSETQ. The DNA of the CDR3 is TGCGCCAGCAGCCCCCAGACAGGGGCGTTCTACGAGCAGTACTTC. Protein: CASSPQTGAFYEQYF.